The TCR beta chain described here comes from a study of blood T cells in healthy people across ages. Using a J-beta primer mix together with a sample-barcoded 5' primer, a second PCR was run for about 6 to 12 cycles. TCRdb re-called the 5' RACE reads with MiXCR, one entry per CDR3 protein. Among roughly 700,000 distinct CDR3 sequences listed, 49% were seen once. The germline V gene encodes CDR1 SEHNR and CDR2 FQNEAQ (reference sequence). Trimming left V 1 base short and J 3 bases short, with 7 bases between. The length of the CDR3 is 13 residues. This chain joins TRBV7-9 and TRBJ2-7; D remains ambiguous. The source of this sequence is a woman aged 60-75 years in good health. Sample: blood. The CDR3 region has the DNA TGTGCCAGCAGCTTAGGCAACCTCTACGAGCAGTACTTC. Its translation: CASSLGNLYEQYF.